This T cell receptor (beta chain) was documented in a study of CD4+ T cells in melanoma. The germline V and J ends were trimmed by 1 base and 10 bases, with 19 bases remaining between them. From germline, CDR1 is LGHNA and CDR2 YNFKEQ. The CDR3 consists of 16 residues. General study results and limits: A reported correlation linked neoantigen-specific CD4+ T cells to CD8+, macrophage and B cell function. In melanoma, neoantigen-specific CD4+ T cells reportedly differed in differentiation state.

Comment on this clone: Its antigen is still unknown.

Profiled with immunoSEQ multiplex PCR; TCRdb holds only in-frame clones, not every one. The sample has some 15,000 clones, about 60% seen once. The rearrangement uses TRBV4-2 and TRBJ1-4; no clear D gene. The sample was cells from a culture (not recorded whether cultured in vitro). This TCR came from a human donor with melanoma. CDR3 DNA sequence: TGTGCCAGCAGCCAAGCCTTGTATTCTAGTATGGGAAAACTGTTTTTT. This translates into CASSQALYSSMGKLFF.